Reported below is one TCR beta chain. With 4 bases removed from V and 5 bases from J, the gap between germline ends came to 15 bases. From germline, CDR1 is MNHNY and CDR2 SVGAGI (reference sequence). The CDR3 covers 15 residues. As handled by the study authors: By means of reference gene primer amplification, nucleated cell counts were estimated. Method: immunoSEQ multiplex PCR; TCRdb's copy keeps in-frame clones and lacks some. V and J calls and clone size follow that table, whereas D and trimming were derived from the DNA. The table has tens of thousands of clones, 85% seen once. The data belong to a study of blood T cell repertoires in COVID-19. About the study: The United States, Italy and Spain supplied acute and convalescent COVID-19 samples.

The V and J genes are TRBV6-6 and TRBJ2-4; D gene unclear. Material: peripheral blood. This receptor was identified in a woman aged 65 to 85 with active or convalescent COVID-19. DNA of the CDR3: TGTGCCAGCAGTTCCTTAGACATTGGCGAAAACATTCAGTACTTC. It encodes CASSSLDIGENIQYF.